Each of the 29 T cell receptor beta chains below was sequenced from the same sample in a study of blood T cells in healthy people across ages (dated by TCRdb to between 2015 and 2017). The method was 5' RACE. Instrument used: Illumina HiSeq 2500. A second PCR of roughly 6 to 12 cycles was performed with a sample-barcoded 5' primer and a J-beta primer mix. The public reads were reanalyzed by TCRdb: fastp trimming at Q25, MiXCR alignment, in-frame beta chains only. Each entry is one CDR3 protein sequence, shown with its most common DNA and genes. A total of hundreds of thousands of distinct CDR3 sequences appear in this sample, 58% of them only once. In total, the top ten clones hold about 20% of the sample. Input material: blood. The receptors shown here come from a man between 25 and 39 years old in good health.

The chain joins TRBV7-2 to TRBJ2-1, with 8 bases that match TRBD2. Germline loops: CDR1 SGHTA, CDR2 FQGNSA. The V segment lost 3 bases and the J segment 8 bases; nucleotides outside the gene matches: 6. The CDR3 is made up of 14 amino acids. The DNA of the CDR3 is TGTGCCAGCAGCTTCCGGGGGGGCCGTGATGAGCAGTTCTTC. Translation: CASSFRGGRDEQFF. Looking up the rest from reference TRBV7-2 and TRBJ2-1 gives the full variable domain: GAGVSQSPSNKVTEKGKDVELRCDPISGHTALYWYRQSLGQGLEFLIYFQGNSAPDKSGLPSDRFSAERTGGSVSTLTIQRTQQEDSAVYLCASSFRGGRDEQFFGPGTRLTVL.

This sequence joins TRBV9 and TRBJ2-5, with TRBD1 matching 7 bases. The DNA end favors TRBJ2-7, so the J call may be wrong. Germline V lookup: CDR1 SGDLS, CDR2 YYNGEE. The CDR3 contains 15 residues. For the CDR3, the DNA is TGTGCCAGCAGCGCTCAGGGGGACGGATACTACGAGCAGTACTTC. Its protein is CASSAQGDGYYEQYF.

V usage is TRBV20-1 and J usage is TRBJ1-6; D is possibly TRBD1 (5 bases). There are 13 residues in the CDR3. The V gene lost 0 bases and the J gene lost 10 bases, with 10 bases spanning the gap. Germline loops: CDR1 DFQATT, CDR2 SNEGSKA (reference sequence). CDR3: CSAREPGNSPLHF. CDR3 coding DNA: TGCAGTGCTAGAGAGCCAGGGAACTCACCCCTCCACTTT.

This sequence joins TRBV6-1 and TRBJ1-6; a weak D match, TRBD1 (5 bases). Deletions cut 6 bases from V and 5 bases from J, with 20 bases between. The length of the CDR3 is 17 residues. Germline CDR1 and CDR2: MNHNS and SASEGT. The CDR3 loop is CASRRIKTEQHNSPLHF. The DNA for the CDR3 is TGTGCCAGCAGGCGGATTAAGACAGAACAACATAATTCACCCCTCCACTTT.

This chain joins TRBV12-3 or TRBV12-4 and TRBJ2-1; weak D call: TRBD1 (6 bases). CDR3 length equals 12 residues. Trimming stripped 1 base from V and 12 bases from J, with 10 bases between. CDR3 amino acids: CASSLGGQGQFF. The DNA for the CDR3 is TGTGCCAGCAGTTTAGGGGGGCAAGGGCAGTTCTTC.

This clonotype turned up a few times. The chain employs TRBV12-3 or TRBV12-4 and TRBJ2-3; weak D call: TRBD1 (5 bases). CDR3 size: 14 residues. Trimming removed 6 bases from V and 3 bases from J, with 13 bases in between. Here the CDR3 reads CASSETVPTDTQYF. The DNA of the CDR3 is TGTGCCAGCAGCGAGACAGTCCCTACAGATACGCAGTATTTT.

The J gene is TRBJ2-1, the V gene TRBV7-8; TRBD2 matches 8 bases. With V trimmed by 1 base and J by 7 bases, 6 bases remained unmatched. The CDR3 has 15 residues. In germline, CDR1 is SGHVS, CDR2 FQNEAQ. Here the CDR3 DNA reads TGTGCCAGCAGCTTAGTAATCGGGAGGGGGAATGAGCAGTTCTTC. It encodes CASSLVIGRGNEQFF.

The chain has TRBV10-3 and TRBJ2-3; no clear D. Trimming removed 8 bases at V and 0 bases at J, with 3 bases between. This CDR3 is built from 11 residues. CDR1 and CDR2 from the germline V gene are ENHRY and SYGVKD. In DNA, the CDR3 is TGTGCCATCTCTAGCACAGATACGCAGTATTTT. Its translation is CAISSTDTQYF.

The V gene is TRBV20-1, the J gene TRBJ2-1; the D is unclear. The CDR3 extends over 15 amino acids. Germline loops: CDR1 DFQATT, CDR2 SNEGSKA (reference sequence). The ends were cut back, 2 bases at V and 0 bases at J, with 11 bases in the middle. CDR3 coding DNA: TGCAGTGCTAGACCGGCGGACCGCTCCTACAATGAGCAGTTCTTC. Protein sequence: CSARPADRSYNEQFF.

Turning to this clonotype: The junction differs from germline at one of its ends, possibly a read error. The chain carries TRBV7-2 and TRBJ2-1, with D unresolved. Germline values: CDR1 SGHTA, CDR2 FQGNSA. CDR3 length: 13 residues. CDR3 region: CASSLISYDEQFF. The CDR3 DNA reads TGTGCCAGCAGCTTAATCTCCTACGATGAGCAGTTCTTC.

This clonotype was seen at least ten times. The chain employs TRBV9 and TRBJ2-7; D is perhaps TRBD1 or TRBD2 (6 bases each). This CDR3 contains 14 residues. The germline V and J ends were trimmed by 2 bases and 2 bases, with 11 bases remaining between them. Germline CDR1 SGDLS, CDR2 YYNGEE. The CDR3 sequence is CASSVNREAYEQYF. Here the CDR3 DNA reads TGTGCCAGCAGCGTTAACAGGGAGGCCTACGAGCAGTACTTC.

This clonotype was observed a few times. This sequence joins TRBV5-1 and TRBJ2-3; 8 bases align to TRBD2. Germline assignment: CDR1 SGHRS and CDR2 YFSETQ. V was clipped by 6 bases and J by 3 bases; unmatched bases: 9. This CDR3 region has 15 residues. CDR3 sequence reads: CASKKAGDWTDTQYF. The CDR3 DNA is TGCGCCAGCAAAAAAGCGGGGGACTGGACAGATACGCAGTATTTT.

The rearrangement uses TRBV4-2 and TRBJ2-5; 12 bases are a match to TRBD1. The J segment lost 5 bases and the V segment lost 5 bases, leaving 18 bases of the junction unmatched. Germline V CDR1 and CDR2: LGHNA, YNFKEQ. This CDR3 region has 19 residues. The CDR3 DNA sequence: TGTGCCAGCAGCATGGGGACAGGGGGCATTGCCCCTCTGTGGGAGACCCAGTACTTC. It specifies CASSMGTGGIAPLWETQYF.

This clonotype was seen a few times. The chain links TRBV6-6 to TRBJ2-7; 7 bases agree with TRBD1. This CDR3 contains 15 residues. Germline lookup yields CDR1 MNHNY and CDR2 SVGAGI (reference sequence). V trimming: 5 bases; J trimming: 2 bases; junction bases outside the gene matches: 9. DNA for the CDR3: TGTGCCAGCAGTGCATCGTTAGACAGGGCCTACGAGCAGTACTTC. Translating gives CASSASLDRAYEQYF.

In its sample, this clonotype was seen once. The chain uses TRBV6-5 and TRBJ2-5; possibly TRBD2 for D (5 bases). The J call is in doubt because the DNA end fits TRBJ2-7 better. CDR1 is MNHEY and CDR2 is SVGAGI in the germline V gene. The length of the CDR3 is 14 residues. CDR3 amino acids: CASSDGVGVYEQYF. The CDR3 nucleotides read TGTGCCAGCAGTGATGGGGTCGGGGTCTACGAGCAGTACTTC.

The CDR3 here is CASSPLGGDRETQYF. The CDR3, as DNA: TGTGCCAGCAGTCCTTTGGGAGGGGATCGGGAGACCCAGTACTTC. The chain links TRBV27 to TRBJ2-5; 7 bases fit TRBD2. This CDR3 is built from 15 residues. Germline V CDR1 and CDR2: MNHEY, SMNVEV (reference sequence). V shed 5 bases, J shed 5 bases, and the junction held 11 bases outside the gene matches.

The chain has TRBV10-3 and TRBJ2-7; perhaps TRBD1 as D (6 bases). V lost 11 bases and J 3 bases, leaving 17 bases between the germline ends. This CDR3 spans 13 amino acids. Germline CDR1 ENHRY, CDR2 SYGVKD. CDR3 protein: CAYAPGHIYEQYF. CDR3 nucleotide sequence: TGTGCCTATGCCCCGGGACATATCTACGAGCAGTACTTC.

The J gene is TRBJ2-3, the V gene TRBV7-2, with a tentative D call TRBD2 (6 bases). The CDR3 consists of 14 residues. V lost 3 bases to trimming and J lost 4 bases, with 11 bases between them. Germline values: CDR1 SGHTA, CDR2 FQGNSA. The CDR3 DNA reads as TGTGCCAGCAGCTTCGGGACTCCCGCAGATACGCAGTATTTT. Protein: CASSFGTPADTQYF.

Only a few counts were recorded for this clonotype. This chain joins TRBV9 and TRBJ2-7; 8 nucleotides line up with TRBD2. The end of the DNA is better explained by TRBJ2-5, so the J call may be wrong. The CDR3 loop spans 15 amino acids. Germline assignment: CDR1 SGDLS and CDR2 YYNGEE. The CDR3 nucleotides are TGTGCCAGCAGCGTTGGAGCGGGAGTTGGAGAGACCCAGTACTTC. As protein: CASSVGAGVGETQYF.

This clonotype was seen more than once but under ten times. The chain carries TRBV29-1 and TRBJ1-2; D is unclear. The germline CDR1 and CDR2 sequences are SQVTM and ANQGSEA. The V end lost 4 bases, the J end lost 4 bases, and 10 bases lay between the germline ends. The CDR3 totals 12 residues. CDR3 in DNA: TGCAGCGTTGGGGCTTACCCCTATGGCTACACCTTC. The encoded protein is CSVGAYPYGYTF.

The chain uses TRBV14 and TRBJ1-2; tentatively, D is TRBD1 (5 bases). Trimming cost V 6 bases and J 2 bases, with 16 bases left between them. The CDR3 is 15 residues long. Germline V CDR1 and CDR2: SGHDN, FVKESK. The CDR3 coding sequence is TGTGCCAGCAGACCGATGAGTTCAGGGAACTATGGCTACACCTTC. Its translation: CASRPMSSGNYGYTF.

This clonotype has more than one count but fewer than ten. The V gene is TRBV7-9, the J gene TRBJ2-5; a weak D match, TRBD1 (6 bases). Trimming took off 5 bases at V and 11 bases at J, with 18 bases between the two ends. Per the germline V gene, CDR1 is SEHNR and CDR2 is FQNEAQ (reference sequence). The CDR3 length is 13 residues. CDR3 sequence: CASSLAHPQGQYF. The CDR3, as DNA: TGTGCCAGCAGCCTCGCGCACCCCCAGGGGCAGTACTTC.

V and J are TRBV10-3 and TRBJ1-6, with D possibly being TRBD1 (6 bases). The CDR3 covers 16 residues. Trimming pared 8 bases from V and 12 bases from J, leaving 26 bases between. Germline loops: CDR1 ENHRY, CDR2 SYGVKD. The CDR3 bases are TGTGCCATCGGCCTTAGGACAGCTCGTCGGGAAGAACCCCTCCACTTT. Protein: CAIGLRTARREEPLHF.

The chain links TRBV4-2 to TRBJ2-7; 7 bases are shared with TRBD1. Germline lookup yields CDR1 LGHNA and CDR2 YNFKEQ. CDR3 size: 15 residues. V dropped 1 base and J dropped 2; count of bases not matched to a gene: 5. Here the CDR3 reads CASSQVPGQPYEQYF. In DNA, the CDR3 is TGTGCCAGCAGCCAAGTACCGGGACAGCCCTACGAGCAGTACTTC.

V and J are TRBV27 and TRBJ1-6; D call uncertain. Per germline, CDR1 MNHEY and CDR2 SMNVEV (reference sequence). The V gene lost 7 bases and the J gene lost 4 bases, with 8 bases spanning the gap. This CDR3 is built from 13 residues. CDR3 in amino acids: CASTGEYNSPLHF. CDR3 nucleotides: TGTGCCAGCACAGGAGAATATAATTCACCCCTCCACTTT.

The chain combines TRBV5-5 with TRBJ2-5; the D gene is possibly TRBD2 (5 bases). Germline loops: CDR1 SGHKS, CDR2 YYEKEE (reference sequence). The CDR3 has 14 residues. V shed 3 bases and J shed 3 bases, with 12 bases lying between them. In DNA, the CDR3 is TGTGCCAGCAGCTCCCGAAGAGCGGAAGAGACCCAGTACTTC. Translated: CASSSRRAEETQYF.

This clonotype was picked up a small number of times. The rearrangement joins TRBV11-2 to TRBJ2-3; possible D gene TRBD2, 6 bases. The CDR3 has 15 residues. From germline, CDR1 is SGHAT and CDR2 FQNNGV. Deletions cut 5 bases from V and 4 bases from J, with 16 bases between. The CDR3: CASSPKGWGADTQYF. CDR3 nucleotides: TGTGCCAGCAGCCCAAAGGGGTGGGGGGCAGATACGCAGTATTTT.

This clonotype occurred many times. The gene calls are TRBV20-1 and TRBJ1-5, with D unclear. The CDR3 spans 14 residues. V dropped 3 bases and J dropped 0 bases, with 9 bases sitting between them. Germline V gives CDR1 DFQATT, CDR2 SNEGSKA (reference sequence). In nucleotides, the CDR3 is TGCAGTGCTAGTCCGGGATATAGCAATCAGCCCCAGCATTTT. It is translated as CSASPGYSNQPQHF.

The chain carries TRBV20-1 and TRBJ2-1; unclear D gene. Germline-derived CDR1 and CDR2 are DFQATT and SNEGSKA (reference sequence). There are 12 residues in the CDR3. V was shortened by 5 bases and J by 6 bases, with 11 bases between the two germline ends. This CDR3 is CSARATPNEQFF. Here the CDR3 DNA reads TGCAGTGCTCGCGCGACTCCCAATGAGCAGTTCTTC.